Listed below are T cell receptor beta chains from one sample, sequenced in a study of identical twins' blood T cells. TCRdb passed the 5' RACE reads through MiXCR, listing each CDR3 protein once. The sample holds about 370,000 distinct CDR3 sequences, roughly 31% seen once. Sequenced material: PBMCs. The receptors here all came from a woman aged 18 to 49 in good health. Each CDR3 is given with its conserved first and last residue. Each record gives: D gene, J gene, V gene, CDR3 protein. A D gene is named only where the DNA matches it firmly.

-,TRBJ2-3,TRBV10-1,CASQDNYSDTQYF
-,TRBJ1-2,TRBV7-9,CASSSSQGPYGYTF
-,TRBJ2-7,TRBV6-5,CASNLKGRSYEQYF
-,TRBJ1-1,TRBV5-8,CASSPTSEPGWAEAFF
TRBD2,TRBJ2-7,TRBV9,CASSGTGTNSGEQYF
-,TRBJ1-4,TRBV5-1,CASSLAGERGEKLFF
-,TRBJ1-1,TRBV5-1,CASSFGNRLEAFF
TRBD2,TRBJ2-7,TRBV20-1,CSAIPTSGYEQYF
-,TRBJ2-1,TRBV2,CASSDLLDYSYNEQFF
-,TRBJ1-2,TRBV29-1,CSARRLGIGYTF
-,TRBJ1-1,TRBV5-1,CASSDGTLNTEAFF
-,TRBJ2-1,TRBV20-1,CSARDAAGYNEQFF
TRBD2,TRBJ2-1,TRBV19,CASTPGGLARSYNEQFF
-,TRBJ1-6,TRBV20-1,CSARERVSSYNSPLHF
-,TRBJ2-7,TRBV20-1,CSARGRHVVQGHQASYEQYF
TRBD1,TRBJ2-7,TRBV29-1,CSVSRQGDYDEQYF
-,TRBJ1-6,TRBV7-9,CASSLAPQGPEAYNSPLHF
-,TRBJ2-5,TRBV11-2,CASRETWGTETQYF
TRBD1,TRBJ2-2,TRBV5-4,CASRTGTGRNTGELFF
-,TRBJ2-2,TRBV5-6,CASSHGTRDTGELFF
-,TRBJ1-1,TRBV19,CASSIEILSREAFF
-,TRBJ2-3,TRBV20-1,CSARVRSSTDTQYF
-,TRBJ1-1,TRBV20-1,CSASSNTEAFF
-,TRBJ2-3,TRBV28,CASSPSTTDTQYF
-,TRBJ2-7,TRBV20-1,CIASRTGNPGEQYF
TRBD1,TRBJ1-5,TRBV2,CASSEETGNQPQHF
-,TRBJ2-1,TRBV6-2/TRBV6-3,CASSYGRGTFYNEQFF
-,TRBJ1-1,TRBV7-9,CASSLEGGSGYTEAFF
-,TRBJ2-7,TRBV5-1,CASSLGDSTYEQYF
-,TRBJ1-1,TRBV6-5,CASSYSMQGGGTEAFF
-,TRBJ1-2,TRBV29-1,CSVGSQGSNYGYTF
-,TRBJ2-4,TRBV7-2,CASSFIGPWDIQYF
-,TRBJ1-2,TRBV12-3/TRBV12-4,CASSQTRDVYGYTF
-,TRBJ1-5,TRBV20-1,CSEDKMGNQPQHF
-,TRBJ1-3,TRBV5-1,CASSSGARRNTIYF
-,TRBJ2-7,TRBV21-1,CASSGDEQYF
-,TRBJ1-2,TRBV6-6,CASSYGGRRANYGYTF
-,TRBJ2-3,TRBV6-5,CASSRRQSTDTQYF
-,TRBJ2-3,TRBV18,CASSPTATDAQYF
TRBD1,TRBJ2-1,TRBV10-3,CAISADRDNEQFF
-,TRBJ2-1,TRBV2,CASRWTGTFYNEQFF
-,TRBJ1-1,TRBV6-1,CASRVTERKNTEAFF